This T cell receptor beta chain originates from a study of chemoradiotherapy in HPV16-positive cancers. Study overall: Candidate HPV-specific clones and shared TCR motifs came from two HPV16-positive patients.

As regards this clone: Antigen: not known.

Clones were read by immunoSEQ multiplex PCR, and TCRdb kept only the in-frame ones, dropping some. The table has roughly 1,500 clones, around 93% seen once. General study findings and limits: Better recurrence-free survival went with HPV-responsive T-cell expansion in HPV16-positive patients. Candidate HPV-specific clones and E7-related TCR motifs grew in tumor during treatment.

This CDR3 is 11 amino acids long. The chain links TRBV21-1 to TRBJ1-2. TRBV21-1 is deemed a pseudogene. This material consisted of tumor tissue, taken from a patient who underwent chemoradiotherapy. The receptor was derived from a human donor with HPV-associated anogenital cancer. For the CDR3, the DNA is TGTGCCAGCGTCCCCCTTTGTGGCTACACCTTC. Translation: CASVPLCGYTF.